This T cell receptor beta chain was recovered during a study of cytomegalovirus exposure and HLA in healthy donors. Study-wide findings and caveats: After further analysis at a later stage, roughly 16,000 TCR beta sequences were associated with HLA alleles at 0.05 false discovery rate. Most TCR sequences proved rare, with some public TCRs found in many donors.

The PCR made use of 60 Vbeta and 13 Jbeta primers. The repertoire was sequenced with immunoSEQ multiplex PCR; TCRdb's copy has only in-frame clones and lacks some. The sample lists some 150,000 clones, 72% occurring once. Every donor was a healthy person donating bone marrow. As regards this clone: What it recognizes is unknown.

Germline V gives CDR1 SGDLS, CDR2 YYNGEE. With 1 base clipped from V and 5 bases from J, the junction kept 7 bases outside the gene matches. CDR3 length: 16 residues. The receptor comes from a man aged 35 to 55 in good health and CMV-seronegative. Sequencing used PBMCs. The chain joins TRBV9 to TRBJ2-1, with 9 bases lining up with TRBD1. DNA of the CDR3: TGTGCCAGCAGCGTAAATCGGGGACAGGGCCACAATGAGCAGTTCTTC. Translated, it gives CASSVNRGQGHNEQFF.